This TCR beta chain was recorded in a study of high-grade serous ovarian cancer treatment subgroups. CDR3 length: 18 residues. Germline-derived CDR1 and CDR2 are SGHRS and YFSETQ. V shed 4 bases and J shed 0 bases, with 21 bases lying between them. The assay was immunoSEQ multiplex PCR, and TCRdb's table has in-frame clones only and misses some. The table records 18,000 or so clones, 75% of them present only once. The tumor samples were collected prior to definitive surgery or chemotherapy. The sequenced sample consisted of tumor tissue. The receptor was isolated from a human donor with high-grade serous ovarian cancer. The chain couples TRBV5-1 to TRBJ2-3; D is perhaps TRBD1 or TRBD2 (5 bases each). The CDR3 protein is CASSPSLTGPFSTDTQYF. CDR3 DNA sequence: TGCGCCAGCAGCCCGAGCCTCACGGGACCGTTTAGCACAGATACGCAGTATTTT. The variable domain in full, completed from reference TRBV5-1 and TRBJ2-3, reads KAGVTQTPRYLIKTRGQQVTLSCSPISGHRSVSWYQQTPGQGLQFLFEYFSETQRNKGNFPGRFSGRQFSNSRSEMNVSTLELGDSALYLCASSPSLTGPFSTDTQYFGPGTRLTVL.